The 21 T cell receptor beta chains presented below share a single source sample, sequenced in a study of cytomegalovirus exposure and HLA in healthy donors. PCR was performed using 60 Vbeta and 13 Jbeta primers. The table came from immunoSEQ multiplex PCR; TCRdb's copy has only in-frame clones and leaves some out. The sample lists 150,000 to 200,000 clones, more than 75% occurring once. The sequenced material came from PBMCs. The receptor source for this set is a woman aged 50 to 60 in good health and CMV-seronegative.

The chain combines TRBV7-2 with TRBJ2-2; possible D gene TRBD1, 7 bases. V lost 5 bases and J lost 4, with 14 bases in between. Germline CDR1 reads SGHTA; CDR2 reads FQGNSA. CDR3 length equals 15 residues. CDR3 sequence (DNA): TGTGCCAGCAGCCCCCGACAGGGAGGCACCGGGGAGCTGTTTTTT. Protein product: CASSPRQGGTGELFF.

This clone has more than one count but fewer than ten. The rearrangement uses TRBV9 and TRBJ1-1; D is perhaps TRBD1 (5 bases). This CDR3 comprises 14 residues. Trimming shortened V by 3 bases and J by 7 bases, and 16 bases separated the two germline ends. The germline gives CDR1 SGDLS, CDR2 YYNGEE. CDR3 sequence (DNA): TGTGCCAGCAGCGCCGGACACTCGTCCTATGAAGCTTTCTTT. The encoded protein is CASSAGHSSYEAFF.

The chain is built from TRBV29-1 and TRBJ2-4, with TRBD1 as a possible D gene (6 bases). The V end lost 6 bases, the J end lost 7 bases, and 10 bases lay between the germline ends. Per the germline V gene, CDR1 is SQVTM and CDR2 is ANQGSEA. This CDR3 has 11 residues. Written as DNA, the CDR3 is TGCAGCGTCTCTACAGGGAACATTCAGTACTTC. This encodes CSVSTGNIQYF. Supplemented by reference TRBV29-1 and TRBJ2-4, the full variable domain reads SAVISQKPSRDICQRGTSLTIQCQVDSQVTMMFWYRQQPGQSLTLIATANQGSEATYESGFVIDKFPISRPNLTFSTLTVSNMSPEDSSIYLCSVSTGNIQYFGAGTRLSVL.

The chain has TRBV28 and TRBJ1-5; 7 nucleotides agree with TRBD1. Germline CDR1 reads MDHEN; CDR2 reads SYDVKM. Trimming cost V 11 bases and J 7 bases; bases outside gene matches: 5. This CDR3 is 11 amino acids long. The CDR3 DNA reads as TGTGCCTCTCAGGGGGTCCAGCCCCAGCATTTT. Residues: CASQGVQPQHF.

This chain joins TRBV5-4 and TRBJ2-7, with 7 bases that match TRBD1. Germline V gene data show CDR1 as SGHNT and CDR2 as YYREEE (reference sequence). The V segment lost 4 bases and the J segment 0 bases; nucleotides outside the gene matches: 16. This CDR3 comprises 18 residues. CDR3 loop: CASSPVGQGVFPSYEQYF. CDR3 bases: TGTGCCAGCAGCCCTGTGGGCCAGGGGGTATTTCCCTCCTACGAGCAGTACTTC.

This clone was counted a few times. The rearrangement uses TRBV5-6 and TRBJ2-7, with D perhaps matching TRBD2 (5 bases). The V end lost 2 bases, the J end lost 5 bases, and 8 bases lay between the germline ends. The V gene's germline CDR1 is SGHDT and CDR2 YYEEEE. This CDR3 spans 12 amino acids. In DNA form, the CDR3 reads TGTGCCAGCAGCTTCGACTACAACGAGCAGTACTTC. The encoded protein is CASSFDYNEQYF.

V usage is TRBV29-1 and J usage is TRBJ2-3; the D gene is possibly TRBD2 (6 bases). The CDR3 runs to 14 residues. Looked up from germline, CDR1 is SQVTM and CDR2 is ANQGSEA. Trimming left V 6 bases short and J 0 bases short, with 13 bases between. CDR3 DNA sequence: TGCAGCGTGCCCCGGAGCGGGAGCACAGATACGCAGTATTTT. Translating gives CSVPRSGSTDTQYF.

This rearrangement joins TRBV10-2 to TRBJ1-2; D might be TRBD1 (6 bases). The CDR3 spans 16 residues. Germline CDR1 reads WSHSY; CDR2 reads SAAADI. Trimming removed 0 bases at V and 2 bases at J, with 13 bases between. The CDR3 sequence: CASSESIGGPNYGYTF. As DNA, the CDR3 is TGCGCCAGCAGTGAGTCGATAGGGGGACCGAACTATGGCTACACCTTC.

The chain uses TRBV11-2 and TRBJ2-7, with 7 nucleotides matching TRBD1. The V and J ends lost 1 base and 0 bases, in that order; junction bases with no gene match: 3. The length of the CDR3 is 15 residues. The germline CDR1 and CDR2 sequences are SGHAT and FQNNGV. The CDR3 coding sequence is TGTGCCAGCAGCTTAGGGGGACAGAGCTCCTACGAGCAGTACTTC. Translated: CASSLGGQSSYEQYF. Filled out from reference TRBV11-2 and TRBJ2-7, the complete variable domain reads EAGVAQSPRYKIIEKRQSVAFWCNPISGHATLYWYQQILGQGPKLLIQFQNNGVVDDSQLPKDRFSAERLKGVDSTLKIQPAKLEDSAVYLCASSLGGQSSYEQYFGPGTRLTVT.

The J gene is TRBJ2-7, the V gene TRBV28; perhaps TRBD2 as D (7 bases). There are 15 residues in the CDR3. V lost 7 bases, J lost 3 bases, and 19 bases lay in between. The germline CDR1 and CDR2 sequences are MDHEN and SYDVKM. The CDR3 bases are TGTGCCAGCAATCCTCGGGGGGCCAAGAACTACGAGCAGTACTTC. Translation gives CASNPRGAKNYEQYF.

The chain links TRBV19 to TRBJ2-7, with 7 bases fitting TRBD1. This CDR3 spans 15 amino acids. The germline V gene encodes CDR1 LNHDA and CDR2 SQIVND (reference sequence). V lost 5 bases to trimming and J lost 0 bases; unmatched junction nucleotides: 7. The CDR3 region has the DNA TGTGCCAGTAGTGATACAGGGGTGAGCTCCTACGAGCAGTACTTC. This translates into CASSDTGVSSYEQYF.

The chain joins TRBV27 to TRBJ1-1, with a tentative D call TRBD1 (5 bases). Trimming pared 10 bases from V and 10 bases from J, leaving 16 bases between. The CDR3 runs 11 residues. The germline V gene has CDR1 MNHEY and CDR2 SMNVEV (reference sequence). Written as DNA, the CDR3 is TGTGCCACCCGTGGGGGGAGGGGAGCTTTCTTT. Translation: CATRGGRGAFF.

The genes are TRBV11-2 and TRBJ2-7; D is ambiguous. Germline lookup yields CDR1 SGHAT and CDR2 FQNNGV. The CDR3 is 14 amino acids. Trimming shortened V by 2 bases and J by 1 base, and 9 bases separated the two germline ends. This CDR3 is CASSLTPDSYEQYF. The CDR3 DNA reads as TGTGCCAGCAGCTTAACGCCAGATTCCTACGAGCAGTACTTC.

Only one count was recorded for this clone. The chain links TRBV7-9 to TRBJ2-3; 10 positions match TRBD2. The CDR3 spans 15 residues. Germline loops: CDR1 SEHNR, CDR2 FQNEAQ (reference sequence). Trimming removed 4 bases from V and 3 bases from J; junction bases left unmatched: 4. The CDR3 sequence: CASSSGLAATDTQYF. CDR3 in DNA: TGTGCCAGCAGCTCTGGACTAGCGGCTACAGATACGCAGTATTTT. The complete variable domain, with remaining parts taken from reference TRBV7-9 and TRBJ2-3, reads DTGVSQNPRHKITKRGQNVTFRCDPISEHNRLYWYRQTLGQGPEFLTYFQNEAQLEKSRLLSDRFSAERPKGSFSTLEIQRTEQGDSAMYLCASSSGLAATDTQYFGPGTRLTVL.

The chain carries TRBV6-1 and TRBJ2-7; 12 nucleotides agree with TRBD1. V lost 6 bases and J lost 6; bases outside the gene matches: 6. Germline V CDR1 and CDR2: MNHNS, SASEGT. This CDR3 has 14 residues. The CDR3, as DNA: TGTGCCAGCAGGGGGACAGGGGGCCTAAGCGAGCAGTACTTC. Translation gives CASRGTGGLSEQYF.

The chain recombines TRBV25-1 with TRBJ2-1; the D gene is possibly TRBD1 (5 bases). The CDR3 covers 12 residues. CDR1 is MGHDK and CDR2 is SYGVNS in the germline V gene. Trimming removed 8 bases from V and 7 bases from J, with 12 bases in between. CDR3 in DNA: TGTGCCAGCTCCTTAGGGGTAAATGAGCAGTTCTTC. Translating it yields CASSLGVNEQFF.

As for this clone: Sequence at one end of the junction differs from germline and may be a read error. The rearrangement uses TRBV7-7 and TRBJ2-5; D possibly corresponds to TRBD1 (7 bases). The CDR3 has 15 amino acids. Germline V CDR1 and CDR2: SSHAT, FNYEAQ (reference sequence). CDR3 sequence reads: CASSWPQGGEETQYF. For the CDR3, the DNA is TGTGCTAGCAGCTGGCCTCAGGGGGGAGAAGAGACCCAGTACTTC.

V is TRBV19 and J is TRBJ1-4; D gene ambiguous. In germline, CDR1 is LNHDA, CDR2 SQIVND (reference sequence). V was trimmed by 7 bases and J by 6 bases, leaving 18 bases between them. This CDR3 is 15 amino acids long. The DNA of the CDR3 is TGTGCCAGTACTCTCAGAGGGAGGAAGGATGAAAAACTGTTTTTT. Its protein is CASTLRGRKDEKLFF.

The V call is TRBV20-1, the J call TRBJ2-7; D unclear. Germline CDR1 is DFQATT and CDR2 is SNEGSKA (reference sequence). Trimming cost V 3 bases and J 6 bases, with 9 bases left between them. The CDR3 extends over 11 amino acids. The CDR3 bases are TGCAGTGCTAGGCCCCGTAGCGAGCAGTACTTC. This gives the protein CSARPRSEQYF.

The CDR3 here is CASSPSDRGGLGEQYF. The CDR3 nucleotides are TGTGCCAGCTCACCGTCTGACAGGGGGGGCTTGGGCGAGCAGTACTTC. The chain uses TRBV18 and TRBJ2-7; 9 bases line up with TRBD1. This CDR3 spans 16 amino acids. V lost 3 bases to trimming and J lost 6 bases; unmatched junction nucleotides: 12. Germline V lookup: CDR1 KGHSH, CDR2 LQKENI.

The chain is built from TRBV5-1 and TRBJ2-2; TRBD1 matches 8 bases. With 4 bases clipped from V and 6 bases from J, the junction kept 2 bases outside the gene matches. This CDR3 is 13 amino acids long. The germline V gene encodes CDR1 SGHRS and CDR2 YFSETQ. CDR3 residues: CASSGQGPGELFF. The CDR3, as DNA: TGCGCCAGCAGCGGACAGGGCCCCGGGGAGCTGTTTTTT.